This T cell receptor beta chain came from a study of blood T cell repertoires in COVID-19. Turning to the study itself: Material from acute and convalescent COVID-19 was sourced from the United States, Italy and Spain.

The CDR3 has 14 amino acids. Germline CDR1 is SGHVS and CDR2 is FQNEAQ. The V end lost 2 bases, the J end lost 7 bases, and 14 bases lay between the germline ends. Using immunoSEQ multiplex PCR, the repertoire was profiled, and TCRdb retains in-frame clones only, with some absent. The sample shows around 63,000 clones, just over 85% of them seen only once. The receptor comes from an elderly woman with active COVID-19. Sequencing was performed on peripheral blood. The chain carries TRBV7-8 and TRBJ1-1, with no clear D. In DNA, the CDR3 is TGTGCCAGCAGCTTATCCTCGGGGTCCTTTGAAGCTTTCTTT. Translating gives CASSLSSGSFEAFF.